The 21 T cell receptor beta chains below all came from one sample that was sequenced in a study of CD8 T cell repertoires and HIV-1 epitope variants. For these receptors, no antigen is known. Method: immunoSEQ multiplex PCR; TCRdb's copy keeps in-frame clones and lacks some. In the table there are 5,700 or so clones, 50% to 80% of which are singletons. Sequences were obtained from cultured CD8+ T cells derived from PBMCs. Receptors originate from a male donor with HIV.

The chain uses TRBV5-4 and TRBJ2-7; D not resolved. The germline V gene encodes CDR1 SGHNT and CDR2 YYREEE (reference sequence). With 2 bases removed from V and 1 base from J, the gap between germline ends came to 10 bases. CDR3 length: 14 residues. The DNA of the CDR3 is TGTGCCAGCAGCTTATCGGACGAATCCTACGAGCAGTACTTC. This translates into CASSLSDESYEQYF.

Here the CDR3 reads CASSRGGVNMNTEAFF. CDR3 sequence (DNA): TGTGCCAGCAGCCGGGGTGGCGTAAACATGAACACTGAAGCTTTCTTT. V usage is TRBV5-6 and J usage is TRBJ1-1, with D unresolved. CDR3 length equals 16 residues. Trimming left V 4 bases short and J 0 bases short, with 16 bases between. CDR1 and CDR2 (germline): SGHDT, YYEEEE.

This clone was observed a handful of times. DNA of the CDR3: TGTGCCAGCAGCCCTGGATCAGCGGATGAGCAGTTCTTC. Protein: CASSPGSADEQFF. The rearrangement uses TRBV7-9 and TRBJ2-1; perhaps TRBD2 as D (5 bases). Trimming took off 5 bases at V and 8 bases at J, with 13 bases between the two ends. This CDR3 spans 13 amino acids. Germline assignment: CDR1 SEHNR and CDR2 FQNEAQ (reference sequence). Full variable domain (rest looked up from reference TRBV7-9 and TRBJ2-1): DTGVSQNPRHKITKRGQNVTFRCDPISEHNRLYWYRQTLGQGPEFLTYFQNEAQLEKSRLLSDRFSAERPKGSFSTLEIQRTEQGDSAMYLCASSPGSADEQFFGPGTRLTVL.

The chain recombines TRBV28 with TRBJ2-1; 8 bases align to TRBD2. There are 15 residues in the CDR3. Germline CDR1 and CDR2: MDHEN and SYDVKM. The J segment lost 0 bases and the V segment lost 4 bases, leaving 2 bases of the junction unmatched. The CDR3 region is CASSYLAGSYNEQFF. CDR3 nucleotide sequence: TGTGCCAGCAGTTACCTAGCGGGCTCCTACAATGAGCAGTTCTTC.

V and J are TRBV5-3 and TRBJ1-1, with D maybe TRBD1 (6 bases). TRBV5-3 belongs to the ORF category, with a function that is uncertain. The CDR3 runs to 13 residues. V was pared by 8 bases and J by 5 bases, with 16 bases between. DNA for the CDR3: TGTGCCAGCAGGGCACAGGGAAGGACTGAAGCTTTCTTT. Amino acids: CASRAQGRTEAFF.

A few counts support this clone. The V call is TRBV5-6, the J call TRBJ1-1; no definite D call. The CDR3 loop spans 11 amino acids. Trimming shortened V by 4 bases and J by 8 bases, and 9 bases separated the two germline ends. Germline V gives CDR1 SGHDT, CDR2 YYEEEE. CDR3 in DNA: TGTGCCAGCAGCGACTCAGAAGAAGCTTTCTTT. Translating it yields CASSDSEEAFF.

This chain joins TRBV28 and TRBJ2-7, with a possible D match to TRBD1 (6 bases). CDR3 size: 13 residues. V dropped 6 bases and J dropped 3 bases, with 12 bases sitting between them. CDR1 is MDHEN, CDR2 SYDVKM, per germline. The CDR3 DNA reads TGTGCCAGCAGCCCCCCGGACAGCTACGAGCAGTACTTC. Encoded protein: CASSPPDSYEQYF.

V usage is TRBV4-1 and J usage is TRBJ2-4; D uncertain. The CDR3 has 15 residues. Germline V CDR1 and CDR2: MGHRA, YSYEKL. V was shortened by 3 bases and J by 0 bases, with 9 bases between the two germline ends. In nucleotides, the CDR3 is TGCGCCAGCAGCCACGGGTTCCTAGCCAAAAACATTCAGTACTTC. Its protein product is CASSHGFLAKNIQYF.

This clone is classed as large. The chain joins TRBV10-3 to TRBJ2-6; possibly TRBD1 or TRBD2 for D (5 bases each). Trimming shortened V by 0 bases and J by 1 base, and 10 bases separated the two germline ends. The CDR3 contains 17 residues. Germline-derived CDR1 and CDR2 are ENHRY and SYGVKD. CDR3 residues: CAISESLGVSGANVLTF. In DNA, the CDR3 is TGTGCCATCAGTGAGTCTCTGGGGGTATCTGGGGCCAACGTCCTGACTTTC.

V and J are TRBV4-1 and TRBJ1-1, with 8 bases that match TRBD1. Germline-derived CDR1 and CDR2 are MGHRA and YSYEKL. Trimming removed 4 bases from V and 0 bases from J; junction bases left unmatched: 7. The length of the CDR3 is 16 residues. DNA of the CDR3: TGCGCCAGCAGCCCAGGGACAGGCCTGGTGAACACTGAAGCTTTCTTT. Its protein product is CASSPGTGLVNTEAFF.

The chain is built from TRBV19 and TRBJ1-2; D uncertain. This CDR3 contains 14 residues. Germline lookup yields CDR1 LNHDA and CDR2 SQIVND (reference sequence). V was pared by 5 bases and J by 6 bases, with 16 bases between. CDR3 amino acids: CASSATGSPNGYTF. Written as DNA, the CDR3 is TGTGCCAGTAGTGCTACCGGGTCCCCTAATGGCTACACCTTC.

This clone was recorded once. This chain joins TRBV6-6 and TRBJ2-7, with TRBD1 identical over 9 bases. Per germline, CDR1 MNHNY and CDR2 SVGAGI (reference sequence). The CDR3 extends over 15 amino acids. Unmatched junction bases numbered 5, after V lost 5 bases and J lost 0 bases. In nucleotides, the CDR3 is TGTGCCAGCAGTCGGACAGGGGCCTTCTCCTACGAGCAGTACTTC. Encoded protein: CASSRTGAFSYEQYF.

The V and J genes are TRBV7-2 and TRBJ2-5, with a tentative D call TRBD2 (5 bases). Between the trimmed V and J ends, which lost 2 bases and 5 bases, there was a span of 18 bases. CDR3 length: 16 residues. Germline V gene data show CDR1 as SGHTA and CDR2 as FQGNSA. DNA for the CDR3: TGTGCCAGCAGCTTATCCAGCGGATCCCTCCTCGAGACCCAGTACTTC. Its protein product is CASSLSSGSLLETQYF.

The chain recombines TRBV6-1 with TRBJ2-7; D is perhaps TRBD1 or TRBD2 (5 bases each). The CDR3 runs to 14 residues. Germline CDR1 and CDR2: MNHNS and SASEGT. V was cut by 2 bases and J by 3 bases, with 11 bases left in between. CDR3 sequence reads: CASSELGDLYEQYF. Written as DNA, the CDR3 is TGTGCCAGCAGTGAACTTGGGGACCTCTACGAGCAGTACTTC.

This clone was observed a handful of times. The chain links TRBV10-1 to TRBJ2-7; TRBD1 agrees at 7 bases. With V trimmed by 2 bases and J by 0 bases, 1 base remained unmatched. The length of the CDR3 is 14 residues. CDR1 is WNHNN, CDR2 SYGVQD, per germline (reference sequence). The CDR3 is CASSEQGDSYEQYF. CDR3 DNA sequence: TGCGCCAGCAGTGAGCAGGGGGACTCCTACGAGCAGTACTTC.

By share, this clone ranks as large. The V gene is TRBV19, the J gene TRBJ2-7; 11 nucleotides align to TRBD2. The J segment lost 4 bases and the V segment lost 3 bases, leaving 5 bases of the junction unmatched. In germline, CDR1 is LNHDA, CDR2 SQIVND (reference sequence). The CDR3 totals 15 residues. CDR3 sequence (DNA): TGTGCCAGTAGTATCCGACTAGCGGGGATTTACGAGCAGTACTTC. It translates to CASSIRLAGIYEQYF.

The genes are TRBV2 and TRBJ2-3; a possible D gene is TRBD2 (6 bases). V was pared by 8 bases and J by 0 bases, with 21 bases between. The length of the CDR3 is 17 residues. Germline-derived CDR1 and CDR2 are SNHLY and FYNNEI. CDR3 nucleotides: TGTGCCAGCTCGGGACCCTTTGGGAGGTCTAGCACAGATACGCAGTATTTT. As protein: CASSGPFGRSSTDTQYF.

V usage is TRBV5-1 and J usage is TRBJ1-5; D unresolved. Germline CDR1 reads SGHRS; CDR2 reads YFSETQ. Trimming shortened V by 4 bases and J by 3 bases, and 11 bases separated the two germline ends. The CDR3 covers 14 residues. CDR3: CASSPGSDNQPQHF. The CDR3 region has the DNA TGCGCCAGCAGCCCCGGGTCAGACAATCAGCCCCAGCATTTT.

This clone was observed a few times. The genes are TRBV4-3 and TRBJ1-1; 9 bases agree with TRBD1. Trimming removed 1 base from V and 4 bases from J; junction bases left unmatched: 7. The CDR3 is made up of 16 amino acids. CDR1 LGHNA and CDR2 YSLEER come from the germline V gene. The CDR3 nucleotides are TGCGCCAGCAGCCAAGTCGGACAGGGGCCGGGCACTGAAGCTTTCTTT. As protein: CASSQVGQGPGTEAFF.

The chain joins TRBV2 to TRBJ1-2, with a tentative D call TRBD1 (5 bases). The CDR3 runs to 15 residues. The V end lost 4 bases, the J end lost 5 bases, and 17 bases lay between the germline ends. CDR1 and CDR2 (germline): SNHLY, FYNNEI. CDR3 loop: CASSGRGRDVYGYTF. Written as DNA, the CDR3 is TGTGCCAGCAGTGGGCGGGGGAGGGACGTTTATGGCTACACCTTC.

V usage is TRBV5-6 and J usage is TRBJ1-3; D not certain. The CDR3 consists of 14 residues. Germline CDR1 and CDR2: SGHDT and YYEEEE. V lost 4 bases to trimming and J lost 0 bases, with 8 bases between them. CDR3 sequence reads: CASSPEPSGNTIYF. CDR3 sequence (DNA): TGTGCCAGCAGCCCTGAACCCTCTGGAAACACCATATATTTT.